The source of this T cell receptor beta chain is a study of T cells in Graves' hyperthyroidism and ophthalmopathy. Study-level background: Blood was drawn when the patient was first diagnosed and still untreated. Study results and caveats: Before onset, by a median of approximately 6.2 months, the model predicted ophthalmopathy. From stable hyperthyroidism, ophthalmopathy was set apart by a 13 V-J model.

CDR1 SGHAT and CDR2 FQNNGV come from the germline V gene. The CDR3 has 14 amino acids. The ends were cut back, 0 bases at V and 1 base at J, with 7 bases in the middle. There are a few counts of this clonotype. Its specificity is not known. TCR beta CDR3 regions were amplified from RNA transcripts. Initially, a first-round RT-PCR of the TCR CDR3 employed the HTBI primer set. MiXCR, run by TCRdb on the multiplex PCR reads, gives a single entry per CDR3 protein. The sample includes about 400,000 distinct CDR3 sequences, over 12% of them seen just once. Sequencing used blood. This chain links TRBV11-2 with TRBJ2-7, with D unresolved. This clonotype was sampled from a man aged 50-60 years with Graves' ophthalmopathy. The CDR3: CASSLDRQSYEQYF. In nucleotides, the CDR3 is TGTGCCAGCAGCTTAGATCGCCAGTCCTACGAGCAGTACTTC.